The rows below give T cell receptor beta chains drawn from one sample of a study of PD-L1 blockade in urothelial cancer. Profiling relied on immunoSEQ multiplex PCR, and the TCRdb table lists in-frame clones only, not all of them. The sample records tens of thousands of clones, 70% to 90% being singletons. The specimen was PBMCs, collected around atezolizumab (anti-PD-L1) treatment. The receptors were gathered from a man between 65 and 79 years old with urothelial cancer. The conserved cysteine and the conserved F or W are not part of the CDR3 here.

TRBV7-2	TRBJ1-2	12	ASSFSRQNYGYT
TRBV5-1	TRBJ1-1	16	ASSFDRAVVSRNTEAF
TRBV6-6	TRBJ2-5	11	ASSPGSGIQQY
TRBV5-4	TRBJ2-1	9	ASSSDNEQF
TRBV19	TRBJ2-2	11	ASSIRGAGELF
TRBV28	TRBJ2-7	11	ASLRAHSYEQY
TRBV5-6	TRBJ2-7	11	ASGIAGLYEQY
TRBV19	TRBJ2-7	11	ASSALQGGEQY
TRBV7-7	TRBJ2-2	12	ASSLQGYAGELF
TRBV27	TRBJ1-1	12	ASAPGQGWLGAF
TRBV11-2	TRBJ2-2	15	ASSPRGASGKTGELF
TRBV27	TRBJ1-1	10	ASRGDYTEAF
TRBV19	TRBJ1-5	13	ASSGGTGGGWPQH
TRBV19	TRBJ2-7	12	ASRRGTGGDEQY